This section outlines one T cell receptor beta chain sequence together with its context. This sample was included in a study of blood T cell repertoires in COVID-19. Study at large: Specimens from acute and convalescent COVID-19 originated in the United States, Italy and Spain. PBMCs, B-cell-depleted T cells, or T cells were the source of the cDNA or gDNA that made up the material.

Per the germline V gene, CDR1 is SGHTA and CDR2 is FQGNSA. The CDR3 is made up of 13 amino acids. V was pared by 3 bases and J by 7 bases, with 12 bases between. As originally analysed: Amplification from reference gene primers served as the basis for estimated nucleated cell counts. The data were produced by immunoSEQ multiplex PCR, yet TCRdb's version contains in-frame clones alone and is incomplete. V, J and clone size are those of that table, while D and trimming were read from the DNA. The sample consists of about 97,000 clones, over 80% of them appearing once. What was sequenced was peripheral blood. The clonotype originates from a man over 45 with acute or convalescent COVID-19. The V call is TRBV7-2, the J call TRBJ2-5, with a tentative D call TRBD1 (6 bases). The CDR3 region has the DNA TGTGCCAGCAGCTTGACAGGTACCGGGACCCAGTACTTC. Protein product: CASSLTGTGTQYF.